This entry features one T cell receptor beta chain sequence. This clone was detected once. What antigen it recognizes has not been identified. Base qualities are missing; no much larger clone stands one base away. TCRbeta CDR3 regions were amplified from genomic DNA using the immunoSEQ Assay, a bias-controlled multiplex PCR. In the authors' own workflow: The number of nucleated cells in each sample was estimated from the amplification of reference gene primers within the assay. Sequence reads were collapsed and filtered to measure the absolute abundance of every unique TCRbeta CDR3 rearrangement. Productive Simpson clonality was computed per sample as the square root of Simpson's diversity index over productive rearrangements. TCRdb took this table from immuneACCESS and kept in-frame rearrangements with V and J called. Such tables lack part of the clones; where checked against another copy, unresolved V genes explain under half of the gap, and the rest is unexplained. V, J and clone size reflect that table, while D and trimming were determined from the DNA. The sample table contains over 200,000 clones; only one count was recorded for roughly 92% of them. Together, the top ten hold 0.65% to 0.85% of the sample.

One collaborating source in Seattle enrolled patients during active infection and followed them longitudinally through the course of disease. The collaborating institutions used their own protocols to collect whole blood in K2EDTA tubes. For TCRbeta analysis, collaborators shipped samples as frozen whole blood, isolated PBMCs, or DNA extracted from either of those sample types. The data belong to a study of blood T cell repertoires in COVID-19 (TCRdb year 2020). Turning to the overall study: Collaborator samples came from the United States, Italy and Spain and covered acute and convalescent phases of COVID-19. The prospective study material was composed of cDNA or gDNA derived from T cells, B-cell-depleted T cells, or PBMCs. Subjects who had been exposed to COVID-19, were actively infected with it, or had recovered from it provided the deeply sampled blood TCRbeta repertoires that made up the dataset. The repertoires were released in a freely available public database meant as a resource for research on the immune response to SARS-CoV-2. Samples came from the ongoing ImmuneRACE study (first 160 participants) plus 1,254 subjects from 6 global collaborators. A de-identified subject ID, COVID-19 status, age in years and sex were almost always included in the sample metadata. HLA class I and class II types, where available, came from metadata supplied by the sample provider rather than from assay-based typing.

Looking up the germline V gene yields CDR1 SGHRS and CDR2 YFSETQ. V gives up 5 bases and J gives up 3 bases, and the segment between their germline ends measures 6 bases. The CDR3 spans 12 residues, from the cysteine through the phenylalanine. Only the CDR3 portion is preserved as DNA: 36 bases, with reading frame beginning at the first base. Broad study findings and their caveats: Clinical and demographic metadata were provided uncurated, with the amount varying by source and participant.

This chain is built from TRBV5-1 and TRBJ2-1; no confident D gene assignment can be made. The source of this sequence is a man between 60 and 75 years old with COVID-19, enrolled during active disease. Sample: peripheral blood. The CDR3 corresponds to CASRGLYNEQFF. At the DNA level, the sequence is TGCGCCAGCAGGGGCCTCTACAATGAGCAGTTCTTC.